The 21 T cell receptor beta chains given below trace back to one sample, sequenced in a study of blood T cell repertoires in COVID-19. Only in-frame clones appear in the TCRdb table, and some are missing; sequencing was by immunoSEQ multiplex PCR. The data contain 240,000 or so clones, approximately 86% of them singletons. Material for sequencing was PBMCs or T cells enriched from blood (not recorded which). These receptors all come from a woman in her thirties or forties with acute COVID-19.

The rearrangement joins TRBV6-5 to TRBJ1-1; 8 nucleotides match TRBD1. The J segment lost 6 bases and the V segment lost 5 bases, leaving 8 bases of the junction unmatched. There are 14 residues in the CDR3. Germline CDR1 MNHEY, CDR2 SVGAGI. The CDR3 is CASSPTGERPEAFF. CDR3 DNA sequence: TGTGCCAGCAGTCCGACAGGGGAAAGGCCTGAAGCTTTCTTT.

This clone was seen more than once but under ten times. Different DNA sequences within this sample yield the same CDR3. This chain links TRBV19 with TRBJ2-1, with D uncertain. CDR1 is LNHDA and CDR2 is SQIVND in the germline V gene (reference sequence). Trimming cost V 1 base and J 2 bases, with 9 bases left between them. The CDR3 runs to 15 residues. DNA for the CDR3: TGTGCCAGTAGTATAGGCGCTTCTACCTACAATGAGCAGTTCTTC. Protein: CASSIGASTYNEQFF.

The J gene is TRBJ2-7, the V gene TRBV5-1, with 9 bases lining up with TRBD1. Trimming removed 4 bases from V and 4 bases from J; junction bases left unmatched: 9. The CDR3 contains 15 residues. Germline V gene lookup returns CDR1 SGHRS and CDR2 YFSETQ. For the CDR3, the DNA is TGCGCCAGCAGCGGCCCCGGGACAGGGATTTACGAGCAGTACTTC. Its protein product is CASSGPGTGIYEQYF. The whole variable domain, filled in from reference TRBV5-1 and TRBJ2-7, reads KAGVTQTPRYLIKTRGQQVTLSCSPISGHRSVSWYQQTPGQGLQFLFEYFSETQRNKGNFPGRFSGRQFSNSRSEMNVSTLELGDSALYLCASSGPGTGIYEQYFGPGTRLTVT.

The V call is TRBV19, the J call TRBJ2-5, with 9 positions matching TRBD2. Losses at the gene ends were 3 bases for V and 4 bases for J; bases not matched to a gene: 6. The CDR3 consists of 15 residues. Per the germline V gene, CDR1 is LNHDA and CDR2 is SQIVND (reference sequence). CDR3 DNA: TGTGCCAGTAGTATCTTGGCGGGAGGGGGAGAGACCCAGTACTTC. This translates into CASSILAGGGETQYF.

V is TRBV5-1 and J is TRBJ2-3, with 9 bases aligning to TRBD1. Germline CDR1 and CDR2: SGHRS and YFSETQ. The CDR3 sequence is 16 residues long. V gave up 3 bases and J gave up 1 base; unmatched junction bases: 6. This chain's CDR3 is CASSWEGQGGTDTQYF. CDR3 sequence (DNA): TGCGCCAGCAGCTGGGAGGGACAGGGCGGCACAGATACGCAGTATTTT.

V is TRBV7-9 and J is TRBJ1-3, with D perhaps matching TRBD1 (5 bases). The CDR3 runs to 15 residues. With 0 bases removed from V and 4 bases from J, the gap between germline ends came to 10 bases. In germline, CDR1 is SEHNR, CDR2 FQNEAQ (reference sequence). CDR3 sequence reads: CASSLAGAAGNTIYF. The CDR3 DNA sequence: TGTGCCAGCAGCTTAGCAGGGGCGGCGGGAAACACCATATATTTT. The complete variable domain, with remaining parts taken from reference TRBV7-9 and TRBJ1-3, reads DTGVSQNPRHKITKRGQNVTFRCDPISEHNRLYWYRQTLGQGPEFLTYFQNEAQLEKSRLLSDRFSAERPKGSFSTLEIQRTEQGDSAMYLCASSLAGAAGNTIYFGEGSWLTVV.

The CDR3 reads CASSLGGSTEAFF. CDR3 DNA: TGTGCCAGCAGCTTAGGAGGATCCACTGAAGCTTTCTTT. The V call is TRBV7-8, the J call TRBJ1-1; D remains unclear. Looked up from germline, CDR1 is SGHVS and CDR2 is FQNEAQ. There are 13 residues in the CDR3. Trimming removed 1 base from V and 4 bases from J, with 7 bases in between. Full variable domain (missing parts from reference TRBV7-8 and TRBJ1-1): GAGVSQSPRYKVAKRGQDVALRCDPISGHVSLFWYQQALGQGPEFLTYFQNEAQLDKSGLPSDRFFAERPEGSVSTLKIQRTQQEDSAVYLCASSLGGSTEAFFGQGTRLTVV.

The chain combines TRBV9 with TRBJ1-1, with D maybe TRBD1 (5 bases). Deletions cut 4 bases from V and 1 base from J, with 14 bases between. Germline CDR1 is SGDLS and CDR2 is YYNGEE. This CDR3 region has 15 residues. The CDR3 bases are TGTGCCAGCAGCCCCGAGGGACTGAGGAACACTGAAGCTTTCTTT. This encodes CASSPEGLRNTEAFF.

The V call is TRBV19, the J call TRBJ1-4; D uncertain. V lost 4 bases to trimming and J lost 4 bases, with 13 bases between them. CDR1 and CDR2 (germline): LNHDA, SQIVND (reference sequence). This CDR3 is built from 15 residues. The CDR3: CASSTTRTFNEKLFF. The CDR3 nucleotides read TGTGCCAGTAGTACAACTAGGACCTTTAATGAAAAACTGTTTTTT.

This clone occurred once. V and J are TRBV7-2 and TRBJ2-5; 10 nucleotides agree with TRBD1. The J segment lost 4 bases and the V segment lost 5 bases, leaving 4 bases of the junction unmatched. The CDR3 is 14 residues long. Germline CDR1 reads SGHTA; CDR2 reads FQGNSA. The CDR3 coding sequence is TGTGCCAGCAGCCCTGGGACAGGGGCAGAGACCCAGTACTTC. Protein sequence: CASSPGTGAETQYF.

The chain is built from TRBV11-2 and TRBJ1-3; 7 positions agree with TRBD1. The CDR3 spans 15 residues. V lost 5 bases, J lost 3 bases, and 7 bases stayed unmatched. Germline values: CDR1 SGHAT, CDR2 FQNNGV. The CDR3 DNA reads TGTGCCAGCAGCAGTAACAGGGGCCGTGGAAACACCATATATTTT. Protein: CASSSNRGRGNTIYF.

This clone was seen more than once but under ten times. The chain uses TRBV7-9 and TRBJ2-7, with D tentatively TRBD1 (6 bases). Trimming shortened V by 0 bases and J by 4 bases, and 13 bases separated the two germline ends. CDR1 and CDR2 (germline): SEHNR, FQNEAQ (reference sequence). This CDR3 spans 15 amino acids. CDR3 DNA: TGTGCCAGCAGCTTAGCGGGGGCCAAATATTACGAGCAGTACTTC. Translated: CASSLAGAKYYEQYF.

This chain uses TRBV6-5 with TRBJ1-1; 8 bases map to TRBD1. Per the germline V gene, CDR1 is MNHEY and CDR2 is SVGAGI. The V segment lost 7 bases and the J segment 7 bases; nucleotides outside the gene matches: 8. This CDR3 is built from 13 residues. In DNA, the CDR3 is TGTGCCAGCAAACTGGCAGGGGGCAGTGAAGCTTTCTTT. Protein: CASKLAGGSEAFF.

This clone was recorded a few times. The chain joins TRBV19 to TRBJ1-5, with TRBD1 as a possible D gene (5 bases). The CDR3 contains 15 residues. Trimming took off 0 bases at V and 0 bases at J, with 6 bases between the two ends. The germline V gene encodes CDR1 LNHDA and CDR2 SQIVND (reference sequence). This CDR3 reads CASSIEQDSNQPQHF. Written as DNA, the CDR3 is TGTGCCAGTAGTATAGAACAGGATAGCAATCAGCCCCAGCATTTT.

The V and J genes are TRBV5-1 and TRBJ2-2; possibly TRBD1 for D (6 bases). This CDR3 comprises 15 residues. Trimming stripped 4 bases from V and 1 base from J, with 11 bases between. Germline V CDR1 and CDR2: SGHRS, YFSETQ. Written as DNA, the CDR3 is TGCGCCAGCAGCCCACGGACAGAGAACACCGGGGAGCTGTTTTTT. Its translation: CASSPRTENTGELFF.

The gene calls are TRBV7-8 and TRBJ2-7; a possible D gene is TRBD2 (6 bases). Per germline, CDR1 SGHVS and CDR2 FQNEAQ. This CDR3 comprises 15 residues. V lost 5 bases to trimming and J lost 3 bases, with 17 bases between them. The CDR3 protein is CASSDDGRGNYEQYF. Here the CDR3 DNA reads TGTGCCAGCAGCGACGATGGGCGGGGAAACTACGAGCAGTACTTC.

The chain is built from TRBV11-2 and TRBJ2-1; D remains unclear. There are 16 residues in the CDR3. Trimming took off 0 bases at V and 0 bases at J, with 9 bases between the two ends. CDR1 is SGHAT and CDR2 is FQNNGV in the germline V gene. CDR3 coding DNA: TGTGCCAGCAGCTTAGATCCGGTGAGCTCCTACAATGAGCAGTTCTTC. Translating it yields CASSLDPVSSYNEQFF.

V usage is TRBV29-1 and J usage is TRBJ2-7; TRBD2 matches at 9 bases. The CDR3 has 13 residues. V shed 8 bases and J 1 base; nucleotides not matched to a gene: 6. Germline-derived CDR1 and CDR2 are SQVTM and ANQGSEA. CDR3 bases: TGCAGCTTGAGGACTAGCGAATCCTACGAGCAGTACTTC. Protein: CSLRTSESYEQYF.

V and J are TRBV6-5 and TRBJ2-7; D remains unclear. CDR1 MNHEY and CDR2 SVGAGI come from the germline V gene. The V and J ends lost 5 bases and 0 bases respectively, with 5 bases between them. CDR3 length: 12 residues. CDR3 DNA: TGTGCCAGCAGTCGGAGCTCCTACGAGCAGTACTTC. Protein product: CASSRSSYEQYF.

This clone was counted only a few times. The J gene is TRBJ2-7, the V gene TRBV5-1; 7 bases fit TRBD1. CDR3 length: 14 amino acids. V shed 5 bases and J 0 bases; nucleotides not matched to a gene: 5. Germline CDR1 reads SGHRS; CDR2 reads YFSETQ. CDR3 nucleotide sequence: TGCGCCAGCAGTGGGGACAGTGACTCCTACGAGCAGTACTTC. This encodes CASSGDSDSYEQYF.

The V gene is TRBV24-1, the J gene TRBJ2-1; 8 bases align to TRBD2. The J segment lost 4 bases and the V segment lost 7 bases, leaving 5 bases of the junction unmatched. The CDR3 covers 14 residues. Germline V gene sequence: CDR1 KGHDR, CDR2 SFDVKD. CDR3 region: CATRSGRGYNEQFF. The CDR3 nucleotides read TGTGCCACCAGAAGCGGGAGAGGGTACAATGAGCAGTTCTTC.